The 25 T cell receptor beta chains reported below all come from one sample, sequenced in a study of CXCR3-negative and CXCR3-positive naive CD8 T cells. Overall study findings and caveats: The TRB CDR3s that CXCR3-positive naive cells carried were more hydrophobic than those of CXCR3-negative naive cells.

The authors made the TRB cDNA libraries by 5' RACE using UMI labels. After re-calling the 5' RACE reads, TCRdb lists one entry per CDR3 protein, DNA absent. The sample yields about 150,000 distinct CDR3 sequences, of which the top ten take up less than 0.55%. Their antigens remain unidentified. The sample consisted of naive CXCR3+ CD8+ T cells from blood. Subset described: CD45RO-CCR7+CD27+CD95- naive CD8+ T cells expressing CXCR3 (TNR3+). The receptors stem from a human donor in good health. Some clones in this sample may be carry-over from other donors' samples.

The genes are TRBV7-8 and TRBJ2-1; TCRdb lists TRBD2, though no DNA is available to test this call. This CDR3 is 15 amino acids long. Germline V gene sequence: CDR1 SGHVS, CDR2 FQNEAQ. This chain's CDR3 is CASSLGLAVSNEQFF.

The chain employs TRBV6-6 and TRBJ1-5. Per the germline V gene, CDR1 is MNHNY and CDR2 is SVGAGI (reference sequence). This CDR3 is 13 amino acids long. The chain's CDR3 is CASSYSEAQPQHF.

The chain carries TRBV28 and TRBJ2-1; lacking DNA, the TRBD1 call made by TCRdb goes unchecked. CDR1 is MDHEN and CDR2 is SYDVKM in the germline V gene. This CDR3 region has 14 residues. This CDR3 reads CASCPRDRSDEQFF.

The chain couples TRBV7-9 to TRBJ1-3; without DNA, the TCRdb call of TRBD1 cannot be checked. The CDR3 is made up of 16 amino acids. Germline assignment: CDR1 SEHNR and CDR2 FQNEAQ (reference sequence). CDR3 in amino acids: CASSFRTEISGNTIYF. Supplemented by reference TRBV7-9 and TRBJ1-3, the full variable domain reads DTGVSQNPRHKITKRGQNVTFRCDPISEHNRLYWYRQTLGQGPEFLTYFQNEAQLEKSRLLSDRFSAERPKGSFSTLEIQRTEQGDSAMYLCASSFRTEISGNTIYFGEGSWLTVV.

V is TRBV28 and J is TRBJ2-2; TCRdb names TRBD2, which stays unverified in the absence of DNA. This CDR3 is 16 amino acids long. Looked up from germline, CDR1 is MDHEN and CDR2 is SYDVKM. CDR3 amino acids: CASNGPLGGGTGELFF.

This chain links TRBV28 with TRBJ2-6. This CDR3 comprises 18 residues. The germline gives CDR1 MDHEN, CDR2 SYDVKM. The CDR3: CASSLGLDPKSGANVLTF.

The gene calls are TRBV28 and TRBJ2-5; no DNA is available, so the TRBD1 call from TCRdb remains unchecked. The CDR3 runs to 14 residues. Per the germline V gene, CDR1 is MDHEN and CDR2 is SYDVKM. CDR3 loop: CASSDSRGLETQYF.

V usage is TRBV19 and J usage is TRBJ1-1. There are 17 residues in the CDR3. Germline values: CDR1 LNHDA, CDR2 SQIVND (reference sequence). The CDR3 loop is CASSTGWEGSPNTEAFF. Complete variable domain (other parts from reference TRBV19 and TRBJ1-1): DGGITQSPKYLFRKEGQNVTLSCEQNLNHDAMYWYRQDPGQGLRLIYYSQIVNDFQKGDIAEGYSVSREKKESFPLTVTSAQKNPTAFYLCASSTGWEGSPNTEAFFGQGTRLTVV.

The chain employs TRBV9 and TRBJ2-1. The germline V gene has CDR1 SGDLS and CDR2 YYNGEE. This CDR3 comprises 14 residues. The CDR3: CASSQFPEWNEQFF.

The chain combines TRBV3-1 with TRBJ2-3; the D gene TCRdb calls, TRBD2, cannot be checked with no DNA. Germline values: CDR1 LGHDT, CDR2 YNNKEL (reference sequence). There are 19 residues in the CDR3. The CDR3 protein is CASSQAGLAGGRYTDTQYF.

Here the CDR3 reads CASLLRGAQGGHEQFF. The chain carries TRBV28 and TRBJ2-1; TCRdb proposes TRBD1, but this gene call is untestable without DNA. The CDR3 is 16 amino acids. Germline V CDR1 and CDR2: MDHEN, SYDVKM.

The genes are TRBV23-1 and TRBJ2-7. TRBV23-1 is an ORF, and what it does is uncertain. The CDR3 has 12 amino acids. The CDR3 sequence: CASSQWVYEQYF.

The genes are TRBV9 and TRBJ2-7; TCRdb returns TRBD1, unconfirmable since there is no DNA. This CDR3 has 13 amino acids. In germline, CDR1 is SGDLS, CDR2 YYNGEE. CDR3 loop: CASSVGTINEQYF.

The chain carries TRBV20-1 and TRBJ2-5; with no DNA, the TCRdb D assignment of TRBD1 cannot be verified. The CDR3 spans 15 residues. Germline loops: CDR1 DFQATT, CDR2 SNEGSKA (reference sequence). The CDR3 sequence is CSAERTGGHQETQYF.

The rearrangement links TRBV9 to TRBJ1-1; the TRBD1 assignment by TCRdb is unverifiable without DNA. This CDR3 is built from 15 residues. Germline V gene sequence: CDR1 SGDLS, CDR2 YYNGEE. The CDR3 reads CASSVGSGMNTEAFF.

This CDR3 reads CASSQAEREAGTQYF. The genes are TRBV3-1 and TRBJ2-5; with no DNA, the TCRdb D assignment of TRBD2 cannot be verified. CDR3 size: 15 residues. CDR1 is LGHDT, CDR2 YNNKEL, per germline (reference sequence).

The chain joins TRBV11-2 to TRBJ2-7; TCRdb outputs TRBD1, but without DNA this stays unchecked. The CDR3 has 15 residues. CDR1 is SGHAT, CDR2 FQNNGV, per germline. The CDR3: CASSLEAGSTYEQYF.

The chain recombines TRBV4-2 with TRBJ1-2; TCRdb proposes TRBD1, but this gene call is untestable without DNA. The CDR3 is 16 amino acids. Germline V CDR1 and CDR2: LGHNA, YNFKEQ. CDR3 amino acids: CASSQDLTGANYGYTF.

V gene TRBV12-3 or TRBV12-4 combines with J gene TRBJ2-2. The CDR3 is made up of 14 amino acids. Here the CDR3 reads CASSLLRFSGELFF.

The chain uses TRBV29-1 and TRBJ1-2; the TCRdb D gene call, TRBD1, has no DNA to confirm it. This CDR3 is built from 12 residues. Germline assignment: CDR1 SQVTM and CDR2 ANQGSEA. The CDR3 loop reads CRFQGEGNGYTF.

The chain couples TRBV20-1 to TRBJ2-7. In germline, CDR1 is DFQATT, CDR2 SNEGSKA (reference sequence). CDR3 length: 11 residues. The CDR3 reads CSANGYYEQYF.

CDR3: CASSESIEMSSSGNTIYF. The genes are TRBV10-2 and TRBJ1-3. Germline assignment: CDR1 WSHSY and CDR2 SAAADI. The CDR3 has 18 amino acids.

This sequence joins TRBV20-1 and TRBJ2-1. The CDR3 runs 15 residues. Per germline, CDR1 DFQATT and CDR2 SNEGSKA (reference sequence). The CDR3 loop reads CSARDDEESYNEQFF.

The rearrangement links TRBV5-1 to TRBJ2-5. Per the germline V gene, CDR1 is SGHRS and CDR2 is YFSETQ. CDR3 length: 16 residues. The CDR3 spells CASSLFRQTYQETQYF. Filled out from reference TRBV5-1 and TRBJ2-5, the complete variable domain reads KAGVTQTPRYLIKTRGQQVTLSCSPISGHRSVSWYQQTPGQGLQFLFEYFSETQRNKGNFPGRFSGRQFSNSRSEMNVSTLELGDSALYLCASSLFRQTYQETQYFGPGTRLLVL.

The genes are TRBV27 and TRBJ1-2; TCRdb selects TRBD1, and the lack of DNA leaves this call unchecked. The CDR3 runs to 13 residues. The germline V gene encodes CDR1 MNHEY and CDR2 SMNVEV (reference sequence). The chain's CDR3 is CASSFRDNYGYTF.